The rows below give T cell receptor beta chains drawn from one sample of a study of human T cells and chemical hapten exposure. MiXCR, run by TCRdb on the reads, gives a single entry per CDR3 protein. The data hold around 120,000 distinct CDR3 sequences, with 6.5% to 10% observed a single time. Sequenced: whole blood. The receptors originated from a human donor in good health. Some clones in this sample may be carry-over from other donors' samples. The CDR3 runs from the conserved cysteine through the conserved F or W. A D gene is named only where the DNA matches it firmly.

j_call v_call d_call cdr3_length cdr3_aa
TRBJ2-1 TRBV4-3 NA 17 CASSQDQEGIHYNEQFF
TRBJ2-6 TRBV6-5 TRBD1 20 CASSDVPGQGFGAGANVLTF
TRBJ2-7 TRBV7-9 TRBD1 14 CASSPPGQPYEQYF
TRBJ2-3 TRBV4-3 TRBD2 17 CASSQEALAGGKNTQYF
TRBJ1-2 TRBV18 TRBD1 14 CASSPGGQSYGYTF
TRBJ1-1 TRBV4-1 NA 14 CASSQDIEGLKAFF
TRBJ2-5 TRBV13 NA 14 CASSQGGNQETQYF
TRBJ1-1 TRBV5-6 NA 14 CASSLTALNTEAFF
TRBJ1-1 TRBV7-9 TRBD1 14 CASSLLGGNTEAFF
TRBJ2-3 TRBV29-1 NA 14 CSAGSSDPRDTQYF
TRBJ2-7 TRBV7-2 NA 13 CASSLMGADEQYF
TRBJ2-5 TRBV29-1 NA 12 CSVEDVQETQYF
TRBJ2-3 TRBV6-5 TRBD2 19 CASSSTSGGHNHLTDTQYF
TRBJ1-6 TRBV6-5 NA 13 CASSSFRDSPLHF
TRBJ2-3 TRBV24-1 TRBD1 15 CATSDPSRGKDTQYF
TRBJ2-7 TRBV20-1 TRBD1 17 CSARDGQGAIPAYEQYF
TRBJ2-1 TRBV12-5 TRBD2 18 CASGSPGLADLYGNEQFF
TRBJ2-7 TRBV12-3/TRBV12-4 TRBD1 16 CASSLGTGPSYYEQYF
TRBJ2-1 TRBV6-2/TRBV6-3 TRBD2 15 CASSLGRVSLNEQFF
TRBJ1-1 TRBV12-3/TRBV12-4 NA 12 CASSSRGPVAFF
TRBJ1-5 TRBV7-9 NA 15 CASSSTKASNQPQHF
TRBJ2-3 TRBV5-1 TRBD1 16 CASSTMDRTSTDTQYF
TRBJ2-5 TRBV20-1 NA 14 CSASLLSGQETQYF
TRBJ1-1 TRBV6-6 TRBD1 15 CASSYGQGATAEAFF
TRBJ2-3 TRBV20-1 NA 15 CSARPSRISTDTQYF
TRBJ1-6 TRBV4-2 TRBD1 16 CASSQVPGGANSPLHF
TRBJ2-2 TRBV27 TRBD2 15 CATTPEPSGGGELFF
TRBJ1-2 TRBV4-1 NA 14 CASRGAGPFYGYTF
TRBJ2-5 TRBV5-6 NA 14 CASSLWGFQETQYF
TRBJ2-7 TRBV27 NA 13 CASSPQEGYEQYF
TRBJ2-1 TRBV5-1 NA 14 CASSLGLAPDEQFF
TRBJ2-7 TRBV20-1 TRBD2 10 CSAWRGKQYF
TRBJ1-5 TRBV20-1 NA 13 CSAREDSNQPQHF
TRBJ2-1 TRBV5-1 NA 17 CASSLVGTATPYNEQFF
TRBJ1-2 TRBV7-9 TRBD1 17 CASSSGQGVQANYGYTF
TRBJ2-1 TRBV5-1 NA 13 CASSLELSNEQFF
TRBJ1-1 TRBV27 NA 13 CASIGLGGTEAFF
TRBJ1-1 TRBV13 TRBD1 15 CASSHRDRGCTEAFF
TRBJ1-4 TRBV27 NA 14 CASSFRGRGEKLFF
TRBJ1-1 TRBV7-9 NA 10 CASSLVEAFF